This TCR beta chain is drawn from a study of cytomegalovirus exposure and HLA in healthy donors. Study-level results: There were some V segments, including TRBV6-2 and TRBV6-3, excluded as indistinguishable. The authors judged a highly shared variant cluster likely a sequencing artifact.

The PCR was carried out with 60 Vbeta primers and 13 Jbeta primers. Method: immunoSEQ multiplex PCR; TCRdb's copy keeps in-frame clones and lacks some. The sample yields 95,000 to 100,000 clones, 70% to 80% seen once. Concerning this clone itself: Its antigen is still unknown.

The junction had 10 bases not matched to a gene; V was cut back by 6 bases and J by 5 bases. The CDR3 has 15 amino acids. Germline CDR1 reads MDHEN; CDR2 reads SYDVKM. Sequenced input: PBMCs. The TCR was taken from a woman in her fifties or sixties in good health and CMV-seropositive. The V gene is TRBV28, the J gene TRBJ2-5; 9 nucleotides agree with TRBD2. The CDR3 nucleotides read TGTGCCAGCAGCCGCGGCGGGAGGGCCGGGGAGACCCAGTACTTC. Translating it yields CASSRGGRAGETQYF. The variable domain in full, completed from reference TRBV28 and TRBJ2-5, reads DVKVTQSSRYLVKRTGEKVFLECVQDMDHENMFWYRQDPGLGLRLIYFSYDVKMKEKGDIPEGYSVSREKKERFSLILESASTNQTSMYLCASSRGGRAGETQYFGPGTRLLVL.